The rows below give T cell receptor beta chains drawn from one sample of a study of OX40 agonist ivuxolimab in advanced cancers. TCRdb's copy holds only in-frame clones and misses some; the assay was immunoSEQ multiplex PCR. The sample has about 70,000 clones; 88% are singletons. Sample: CD4+ or CD8+ T cells sorted from blood, taken in a trial of the OX40 agonist ivuxolimab. The receptors were sampled from an adult with an advanced solid tumor such as melanoma, head and neck, liver or kidney cancer. Both conserved end residues are trimmed from each CDR3. Fields, in order: CDR3 protein, V gene.

ASSLNGQGAIGYT | TRBV11-2
ASSFLLNTGELF | TRBV14
ASSATTGVGLNEQF | TRBV5-1
ASTPTQGTQY | TRBV6-1
ASSPVDRGPSGEQY | TRBV18
ASSSRTGTRSSYNEQF | TRBV5-4
ASSSNYRDRHGYT | TRBV27
ASTEVDSGANVLT | TRBV2
ATGGGGSYNEQF | TRBV15
ASSLDPPGTGELF | TRBV11-3
ASMRGGGLAKNIQY | TRBV27
ASSPFGGYSYEQY | TRBV11-2
ASTFDLDYGYT | TRBV6-5
ASGSPPSYNEQF | TRBV5-1
AWTLEAGVSYEQF | TRBV30
ASSRSSGRSYEQY | TRBV5-1
ASSEYILAGGSYNEQF | TRBV25-1
ASSLKQGLNYGYT | TRBV27
ASSLDRLAGVAGELF | TRBV11-3
ASSTDRGLGNTIY | TRBV19
ASSYGGNQPQH | TRBV7-9
ASSPRAGMNTEAF | TRBV7-6
ASRPQALSSYNEQF | TRBV4-2
CGGLGETQY | TRBV20-1
ASSPQGANTEAF | TRBV2
ASSIASSGTGGYEQY | TRBV19
ASSEVAGGRYEQY | TRBV6-1
ATSGTGGIQGQY | TRBV15
AISESTGSYEQY | TRBV10-3
ASSGRAGGTVTDTQY | TRBV9
SVAGEETQY | TRBV29-1
ASSLSWGPQPQH | TRBV27
ASSGDLIEKLF | TRBV19
ASSPGTSGGVIYNEQF | TRBV5-1
ASSRTPYLQPQH | TRBV28
ASSLSQGAPGTGELF | TRBV5-5
ASSLAAGGDEKLF | TRBV7-7
ASRDREGTEAF | TRBV4-1
ASSLDSGYQPQH | TRBV7-6
ASSFRILAGGRDTQY | TRBV5-5
ASSSTGGEETQY | TRBV5-1
ASSIDQGVDNEQF | TRBV19
ASSLIQPQH | TRBV28
ASSVDRLAENTGELF | TRBV9
ASAVPRGASDTQY | TRBV5-1
ASSLGRQARQETQY | TRBV11-3
ASSFSAGPGYT | TRBV28
ASSSGQNNSPLH | TRBV11-2
ASSLGQGGYNEQF | TRBV11-2
ASSPTGGWDEQY | TRBV2
ASKAGPGTGELF | TRBV2
ASSLTAGNTIY | TRBV27
ASSFRNTEAF | TRBV28
ASSLDGGKHQPQH | TRBV7-2
ASSLEVSGSYEQY | TRBV7-9
ASSHSSGANVLT | TRBV5-1
ASSRRQGRAGELF | TRBV18
ASSYWETSGGTDTQY | TRBV6-7
ASSGGTSGSSYNEQF | TRBV9
ASSPQTGGKAPQH | TRBV28